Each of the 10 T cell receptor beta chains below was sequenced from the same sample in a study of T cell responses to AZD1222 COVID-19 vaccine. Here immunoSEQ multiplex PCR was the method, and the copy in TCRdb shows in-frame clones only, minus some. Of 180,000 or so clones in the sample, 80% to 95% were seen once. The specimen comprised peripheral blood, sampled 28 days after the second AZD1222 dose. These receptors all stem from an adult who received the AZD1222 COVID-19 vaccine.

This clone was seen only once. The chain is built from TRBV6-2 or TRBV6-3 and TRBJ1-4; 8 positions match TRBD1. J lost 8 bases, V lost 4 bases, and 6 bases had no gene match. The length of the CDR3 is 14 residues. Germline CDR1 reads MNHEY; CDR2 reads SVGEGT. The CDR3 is CASSSGGAGEKLFF. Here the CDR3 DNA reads TGTGCCAGCAGTTCAGGGGGCGCGGGAGAAAAACTGTTTTTT.

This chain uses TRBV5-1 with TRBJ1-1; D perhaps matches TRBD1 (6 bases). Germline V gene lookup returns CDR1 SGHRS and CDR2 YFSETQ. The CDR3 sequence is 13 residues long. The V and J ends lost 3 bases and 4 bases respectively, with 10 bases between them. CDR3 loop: CASSSTGPTEAFF. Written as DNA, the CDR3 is TGCGCCAGCAGCTCAACAGGGCCCACTGAAGCTTTCTTT. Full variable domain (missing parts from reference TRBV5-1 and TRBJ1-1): KAGVTQTPRYLIKTRGQQVTLSCSPISGHRSVSWYQQTPGQGLQFLFEYFSETQRNKGNFPGRFSGRQFSNSRSEMNVSTLELGDSALYLCASSSTGPTEAFFGQGTRLTVV.

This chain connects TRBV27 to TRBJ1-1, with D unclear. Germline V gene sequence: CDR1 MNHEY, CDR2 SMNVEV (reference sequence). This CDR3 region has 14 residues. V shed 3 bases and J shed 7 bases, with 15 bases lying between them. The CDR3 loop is CASSLLGSQNEAFF. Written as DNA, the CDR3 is TGTGCCAGCAGTTTGCTTGGTTCACAAAATGAAGCTTTCTTT.

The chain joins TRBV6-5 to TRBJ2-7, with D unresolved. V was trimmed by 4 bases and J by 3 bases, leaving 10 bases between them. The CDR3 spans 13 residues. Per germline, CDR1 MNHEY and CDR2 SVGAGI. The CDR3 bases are TGTGCCAGCAGTTTCTACTCCTACTACGAGCAGTACTTC. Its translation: CASSFYSYYEQYF.

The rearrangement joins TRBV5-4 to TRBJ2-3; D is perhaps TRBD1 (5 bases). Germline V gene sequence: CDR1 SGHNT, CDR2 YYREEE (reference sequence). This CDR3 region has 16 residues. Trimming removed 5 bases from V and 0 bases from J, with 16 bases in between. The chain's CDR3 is CASSPAGAGSTDTQYF. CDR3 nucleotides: TGTGCCAGCAGTCCGGCTGGGGCAGGAAGCACAGATACGCAGTATTTT.

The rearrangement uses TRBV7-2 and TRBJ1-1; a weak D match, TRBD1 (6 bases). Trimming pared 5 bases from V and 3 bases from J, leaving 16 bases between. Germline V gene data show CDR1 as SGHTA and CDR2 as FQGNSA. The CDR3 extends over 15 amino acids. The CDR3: CASSLTWGGHTEAFF. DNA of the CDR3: TGTGCCAGCAGCCTGACCTGGGGGGGGCACACTGAAGCTTTCTTT.

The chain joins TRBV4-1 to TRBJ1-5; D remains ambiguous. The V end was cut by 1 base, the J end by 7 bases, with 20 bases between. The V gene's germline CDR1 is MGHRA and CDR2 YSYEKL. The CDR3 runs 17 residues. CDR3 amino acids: CASSQVSTRPRRQPQHF. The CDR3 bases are TGCGCCAGCAGCCAAGTTAGTACCCGTCCAAGGAGGCAGCCCCAGCATTTT.

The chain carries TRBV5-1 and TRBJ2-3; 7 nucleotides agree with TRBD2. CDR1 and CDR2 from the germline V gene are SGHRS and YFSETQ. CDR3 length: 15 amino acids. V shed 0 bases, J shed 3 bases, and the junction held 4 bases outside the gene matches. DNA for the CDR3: TGCGCCAGCAGCTTGGGGCGGGGGAGTACAGATACGCAGTATTTT. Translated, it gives CASSLGRGSTDTQYF. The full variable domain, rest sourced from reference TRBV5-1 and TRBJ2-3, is KAGVTQTPRYLIKTRGQQVTLSCSPISGHRSVSWYQQTPGQGLQFLFEYFSETQRNKGNFPGRFSGRQFSNSRSEMNVSTLELGDSALYLCASSLGRGSTDTQYFGPGTRLTVL.

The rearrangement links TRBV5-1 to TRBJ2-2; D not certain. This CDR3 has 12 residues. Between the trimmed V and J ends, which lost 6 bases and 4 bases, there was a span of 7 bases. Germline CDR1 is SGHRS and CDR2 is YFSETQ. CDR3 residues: CASTTSTGELFF. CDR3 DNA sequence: TGCGCCAGCACTACGAGCACCGGGGAGCTGTTTTTT.

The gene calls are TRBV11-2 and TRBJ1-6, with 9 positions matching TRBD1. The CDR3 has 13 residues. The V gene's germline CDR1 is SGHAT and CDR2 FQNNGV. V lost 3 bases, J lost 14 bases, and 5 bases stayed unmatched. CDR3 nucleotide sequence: TGTGCCAGCAGCTTGGGACAGGGTTTGTCCCTCCACTTT. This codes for CASSLGQGLSLHF. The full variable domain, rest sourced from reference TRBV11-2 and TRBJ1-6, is EAGVAQSPRYKIIEKRQSVAFWCNPISGHATLYWYQQILGQGPKLLIQFQNNGVVDDSQLPKDRFSAERLKGVDSTLKIQPAKLEDSAVYLCASSLGQGLSLHFGNGTRLTVT.